This TCR beta chain comes out of a study of T cell changes during pregnancy in multiple sclerosis. Germline V gene lookup returns CDR1 SEHNR and CDR2 FQNEAQ (reference sequence). Trimming took 0 bases from V and 8 from J, leaving 11 bases between them. The CDR3 consists of 14 residues. The repertoire was sequenced with immunoSEQ multiplex PCR; TCRdb's copy has only in-frame clones and lacks some. The repertoire holds fewer than 55,000 clones, with over 90% as singletons. Sample: CD4+ T cells from peripheral blood mononuclear cells, taken in the third trimester of pregnancy. This rearrangement joins TRBV7-9 to TRBJ2-1; the D gene is possibly TRBD1 (6 bases). This TCR came from a female donor with multiple sclerosis, enrolled in a pregnancy study. This CDR3 is CASSLAWGRDEQFF. In DNA form, the CDR3 reads TGTGCCAGCAGCTTAGCTTGGGGGCGAGATGAGCAGTTCTTC. Supplemented by reference TRBV7-9 and TRBJ2-1, the full variable domain reads DTGVSQNPRHKITKRGQNVTFRCDPISEHNRLYWYRQTLGQGPEFLTYFQNEAQLEKSRLLSDRFSAERPKGSFSTLEIQRTEQGDSAMYLCASSLAWGRDEQFFGPGTRLTVL.